This T cell receptor beta chain is from a study of blood T cell repertoires in COVID-19. In the study overall: Samples came from the United States, Italy and Spain, spanning acute and convalescent COVID-19.

Between the trimmed V and J ends, which lost 0 bases and 5 bases, there was a span of 22 bases. Germline CDR1 reads LGHDT; CDR2 reads YNNKEL (reference sequence). This CDR3 region has 18 residues. Profiling relied on immunoSEQ multiplex PCR, and the TCRdb table lists in-frame clones only, not all of them. The sample has about 150,000 clones, around 82% seen once. Individuals aged about 18 to 95 years were recruited from roughly 23 US areas. The specimen was PBMCs or T cells enriched from blood (not recorded which). This TCR was sampled from a woman aged 50 to 65 who had recovered from COVID-19. This chain links TRBV3-1 (or the pseudogene TRBV3-2) with TRBJ2-5; D may be TRBD2 (7 bases). CDR3 nucleotides: TGTGCCAGCAGCCAAGAAAGGGGGGGGAAAAGGATACGCGAGACCCAGTACTTC. Translation: CASSQERGGKRIRETQYF.